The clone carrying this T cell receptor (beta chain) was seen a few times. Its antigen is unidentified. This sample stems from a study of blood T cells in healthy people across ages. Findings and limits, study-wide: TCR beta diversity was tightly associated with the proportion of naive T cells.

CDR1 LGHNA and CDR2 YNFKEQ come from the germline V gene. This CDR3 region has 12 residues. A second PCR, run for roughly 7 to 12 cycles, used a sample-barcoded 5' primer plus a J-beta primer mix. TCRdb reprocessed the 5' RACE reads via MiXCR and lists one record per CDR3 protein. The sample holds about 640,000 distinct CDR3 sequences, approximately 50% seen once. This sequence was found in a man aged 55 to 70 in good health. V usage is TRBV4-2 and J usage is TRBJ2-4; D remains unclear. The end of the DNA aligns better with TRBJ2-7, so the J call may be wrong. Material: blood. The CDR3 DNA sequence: TGTGCCAGCAGTGGAGTGGTCGACGAGCAGTACTTC. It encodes CASSGVVDEQYF.